This TCR beta chain was retrieved from a study of T-cell memory formation after mild COVID-19. Per germline, CDR1 DFQATT and CDR2 SNEGSKA (reference sequence). The CDR3 sequence is 14 residues long. The V gene lost 0 bases and the J gene lost 2 bases, with 8 bases spanning the gap. Constant-segment primers were used for 5'RACE, and the resulting TCR alpha and TCR beta cDNA libraries carried sample barcodes and UMIs. In TCRdb, the 5' RACE reads were re-called with MiXCR into one record per CDR3 protein. The sample comprises 300,000 to 350,000 distinct CDR3 sequences, roughly an eighth of which are singletons, and around 23% rests with the top ten.

The material sequenced was PBMCs or a T cell subset sorted from them (not recorded which). This TCR was sampled from a man aged 18 to 29 who had mild COVID-19 (a few samples of this study predate the infection). Cell type and time point are not known. The chain is built from TRBV20-1 and TRBJ1-5; no clear D. The CDR3 is CSARDVRGNQPQHF. The CDR3 nucleotides read TGCAGTGCTAGAGATGTTAGGGGCAATCAGCCCCAGCATTTT.